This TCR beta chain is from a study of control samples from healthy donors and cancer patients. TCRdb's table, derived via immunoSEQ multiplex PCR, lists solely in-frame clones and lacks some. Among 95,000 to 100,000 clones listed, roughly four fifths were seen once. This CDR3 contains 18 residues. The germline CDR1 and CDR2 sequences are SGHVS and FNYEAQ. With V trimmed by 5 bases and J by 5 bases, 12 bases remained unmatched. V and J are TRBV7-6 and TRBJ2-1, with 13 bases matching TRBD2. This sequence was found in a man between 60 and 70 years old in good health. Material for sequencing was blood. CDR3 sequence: CASSQRATSGGTHNEQFF. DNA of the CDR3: TGTGCCAGCAGCCAAAGAGCGACTAGCGGGGGGACACACAATGAGCAGTTCTTC. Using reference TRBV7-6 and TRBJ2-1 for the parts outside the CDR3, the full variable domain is GAGVSQSPRYKVTKRGQDVALRCDPISGHVSLYWYRQALGQGPEFLTYFNYEAQQDKSGLPNDRFSAERPEGSISTLTIQRTEQRDSAMYRCASSQRATSGGTHNEQFFGPGTRLTVL.